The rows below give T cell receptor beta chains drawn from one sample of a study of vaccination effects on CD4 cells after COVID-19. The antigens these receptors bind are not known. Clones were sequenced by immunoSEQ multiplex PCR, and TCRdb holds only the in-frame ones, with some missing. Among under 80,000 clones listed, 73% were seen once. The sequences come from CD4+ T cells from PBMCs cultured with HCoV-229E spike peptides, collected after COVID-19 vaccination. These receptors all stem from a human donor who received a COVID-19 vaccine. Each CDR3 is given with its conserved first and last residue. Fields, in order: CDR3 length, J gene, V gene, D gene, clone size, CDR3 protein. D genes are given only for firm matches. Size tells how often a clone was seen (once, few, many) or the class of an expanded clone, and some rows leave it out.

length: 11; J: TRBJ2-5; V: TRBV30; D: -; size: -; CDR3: CAWSVRETQYF
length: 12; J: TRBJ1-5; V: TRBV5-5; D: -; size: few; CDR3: CASSFVDQPQHF
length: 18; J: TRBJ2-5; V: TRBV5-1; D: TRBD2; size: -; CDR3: CASSSRGGIAGIQETQYF
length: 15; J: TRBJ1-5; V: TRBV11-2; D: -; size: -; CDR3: CASSLDRGRNQPQHF
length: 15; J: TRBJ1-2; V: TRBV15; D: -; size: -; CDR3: CATSRDPGINYGYTF
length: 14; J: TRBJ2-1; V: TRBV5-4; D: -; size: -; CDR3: CASSPRDGDNEQFF
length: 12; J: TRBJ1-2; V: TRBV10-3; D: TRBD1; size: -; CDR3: CATRTGEYGYTF
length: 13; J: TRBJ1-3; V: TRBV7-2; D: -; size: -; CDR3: CASKINSGNTIYF
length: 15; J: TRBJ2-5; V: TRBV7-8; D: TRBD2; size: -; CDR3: CASSSPLAGAETQYF
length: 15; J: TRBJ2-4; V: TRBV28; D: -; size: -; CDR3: CASSRDQGSKNIQYF
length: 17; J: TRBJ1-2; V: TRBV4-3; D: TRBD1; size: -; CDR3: CASSQDFGTGSNYGYTF
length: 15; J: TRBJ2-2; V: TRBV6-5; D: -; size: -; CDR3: CASSFPGAVTGELFF
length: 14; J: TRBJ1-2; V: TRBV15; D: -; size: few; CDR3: CATRPGRGDYGYTF
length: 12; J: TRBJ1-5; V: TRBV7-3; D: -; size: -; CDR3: CASSFDREPQHF
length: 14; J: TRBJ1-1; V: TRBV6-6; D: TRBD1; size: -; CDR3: CASRSGTGRTEAFF
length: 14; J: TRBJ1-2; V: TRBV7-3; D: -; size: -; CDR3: CASSWDGGGLGYTF
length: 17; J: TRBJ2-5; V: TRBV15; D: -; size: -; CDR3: CATSPPLEQGGGETQYF
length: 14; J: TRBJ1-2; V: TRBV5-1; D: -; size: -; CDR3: CASSLAVGGYGYTF
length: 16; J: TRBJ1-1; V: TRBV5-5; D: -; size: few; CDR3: CASSLSRGSMNTEAFF
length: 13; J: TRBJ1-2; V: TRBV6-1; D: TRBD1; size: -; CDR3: CASSEDRGLGYTF
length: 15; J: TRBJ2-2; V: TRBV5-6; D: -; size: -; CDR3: CASSPPGTLRGELFF
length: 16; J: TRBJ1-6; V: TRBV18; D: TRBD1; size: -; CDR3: CASSPIGQGNNSPLHF
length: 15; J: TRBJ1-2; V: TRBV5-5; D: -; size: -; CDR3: CASSLGRPANYGYTF
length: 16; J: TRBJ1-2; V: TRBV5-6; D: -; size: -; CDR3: CASSLGRAGRVGGYTF
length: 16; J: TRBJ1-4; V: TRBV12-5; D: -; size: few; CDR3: CASGLVLGEANEKLFF
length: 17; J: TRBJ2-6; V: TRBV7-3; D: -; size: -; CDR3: CASSLIRAGPGGNVLTF